A single T cell receptor beta chain is shown here with its context. TCRdb reprocessed the 5' RACE reads and stores each CDR3 protein as one record, lacking DNA. This repertoire includes more than 300,000 distinct CDR3 sequences. Germline values: CDR1 SNHLY, CDR2 FYNNEI. There are 15 residues in the CDR3. The source of the sample is a study of monozygotic twins with inflammatory bowel disease. This sequence joins TRBV2 and TRBJ2-7; TCRdb's D call, TRBD2, is unchecked because there is no DNA. The receptor comes from a human donor with ulcerative colitis or Crohn's disease, or a healthy co-twin of an affected twin (not recorded which). The sequencing sample was made of blood. The CDR3 region is CASSEGVLISGEQYF. The full variable domain, with the rest looked up from reference TRBV2 and TRBJ2-7, is EPEVTQTPSHQVTQMGQEVILRCVPISNHLYFYWYRQILGQKVEFLVSFYNNEISEKSEIFDDQFSVERPDGSNFTLKIRSTKLEDSAMYFCASSEGVLISGEQYFGPGTRLTVT.